Following are 20 T cell receptor beta chains from one sample sequenced in a study of early T cells in non-severe SARS-CoV-2 infection. TCRdb reprocessed the 5' RACE reads via MiXCR and lists one record per CDR3 protein. This table holds 75,000 to 80,000 distinct CDR3 sequences, about 16% found once. The sequenced sample was whole blood. The source of these receptors is an adult who was a healthcare worker with PCR-confirmed SARS-CoV-2 infection or an uninfected control (not recorded which).

The genes are TRBV11-1 and TRBJ2-7; the match to TRBD2 covers 13 bases. After removal of 5 bases from V and 6 bases from J, the junction contained 4 bases not matched to a gene. There are 14 residues in the CDR3. The germline V gene has CDR1 SGHAT and CDR2 FQDESV (reference sequence). The CDR3 coding sequence is TGTGCCAGCAGCGTGGGACTAGCGGGACGCGAGCAGTACTTC. Its translation is CASSVGLAGREQYF.

The rearrangement uses TRBV6-2 or TRBV6-3 and TRBJ2-3, with D perhaps being TRBD1 or TRBD2 (5 bases each). CDR3 length equals 14 residues. Trimming took 6 bases from V and 2 from J, leaving 12 bases between them. Germline values: CDR1 MNHEY, CDR2 SVGEGT. Written as DNA, the CDR3 is TGTGCCAGCAGGCTGCCGGGGACCACAGATACGCAGTATTTT. This gives the protein CASRLPGTTDTQYF.

The rearrangement uses TRBV18 and TRBJ2-7; tentatively, D is TRBD1 or TRBD2 (5 bases each). V dropped 3 bases and J dropped 3 bases, with 9 bases sitting between them. The CDR3 is made up of 13 amino acids. Germline assignment: CDR1 KGHSH and CDR2 LQKENI. The CDR3 nucleotides read TGTGCCAGCTCACCGGGGGTGGACTACGAGCAGTACTTC. This sequence encodes CASSPGVDYEQYF. Drawing the rest from reference TRBV18 and TRBJ2-7, the complete variable domain is NAGVMQNPRHLVRRRGQEARLRCSPMKGHSHVYWYRQLPEEGLKFMVYLQKENIIDESGMPKERFSAEFPKEGPSILRIQQVVRGDSAAYFCASSPGVDYEQYFGPGTRLTVT.

V gene TRBV5-1 combines with J gene TRBJ2-5; possibly TRBD2 for D (7 bases). Per the germline V gene, CDR1 is SGHRS and CDR2 is YFSETQ. The CDR3 consists of 15 residues. V was pared by 0 bases and J by 4 bases, with 13 bases between. CDR3 amino acids: CASSLEPGGPETQYF. The CDR3 nucleotides are TGCGCCAGCAGCTTGGAACCCGGGGGGCCAGAGACCCAGTACTTC.

This sequence joins TRBV25-1 and TRBJ2-7; 7 bases line up with TRBD1. Trimming cost V 5 bases and J 6 bases; bases outside gene matches: 7. This CDR3 contains 13 residues. Germline assignment: CDR1 MGHDK and CDR2 SYGVNS. The CDR3 sequence is CASSNQQGIEQYF. The DNA for the CDR3 is TGTGCCAGCAGTAACCAACAGGGGATCGAGCAGTACTTC.

V and J are TRBV29-1 and TRBJ2-1, with 9 bases lining up with TRBD2. Unmatched junction bases numbered 10, after V lost 6 bases and J lost 7 bases. Germline CDR1 reads SQVTM; CDR2 reads ANQGSEA. The CDR3 consists of 14 residues. The CDR3 coding sequence is TGCAGCGTGCCGCTTCTAGCGGGATATAATGAGCAGTTCTTC. Its translation is CSVPLLAGYNEQFF.

This clonotype was detected many times. The chain uses TRBV11-2 and TRBJ2-5; 9 nucleotides match TRBD1. Losses at the gene ends were 5 bases for V and 4 bases for J; bases not matched to a gene: 8. The germline gives CDR1 SGHAT, CDR2 FQNNGV. This CDR3 has 15 amino acids. Here the CDR3 reads CASSPAGQGGETQYF. The CDR3 bases are TGTGCCAGCAGCCCAGCGGGACAGGGAGGAGAGACCCAGTACTTC.

This sequence joins TRBV19 and TRBJ1-2; D uncertain. Trimming cost V 4 bases and J 11 bases, with 8 bases left between them. CDR1 LNHDA and CDR2 SQIVND come from the germline V gene (reference sequence). This CDR3 has 10 amino acids. The CDR3 nucleotides read TGTGCCAGTAGTAAGGCGGAATACACCTTC. This codes for CASSKAEYTF.

This clonotype was seen many times. The rearrangement joins TRBV5-6 to TRBJ2-7, with TRBD1 as a possible D gene (6 bases). V lost 1 base and J 2 bases, leaving 10 bases between the germline ends. Per the germline V gene, CDR1 is SGHDT and CDR2 is YYEEEE. CDR3 length equals 14 residues. The CDR3 DNA follows: TGTGCCAGCAGCTTGACAGGGAGTACCTACGAGCAGTACTTC. Amino acid sequence: CASSLTGSTYEQYF. Looking up the rest from reference TRBV5-6 and TRBJ2-7 gives the full variable domain: DAGVTQSPTHLIKTRGQQVTLRCSPKSGHDTVSWYQQALGQGPQFIFQYYEEEERQRGNFPDRFSGHQFPNYSSELNVNALLLGDSALYLCASSLTGSTYEQYFGPGTRLTVT.

The chain employs TRBV28 and TRBJ2-5; D gene ambiguous. Trimming stripped 4 bases from V and 7 bases from J, with 7 bases between. CDR3 length equals 11 residues. The V gene's germline CDR1 is MDHEN and CDR2 SYDVKM. The DNA of the CDR3 is TGTGCCAGCAGTTCTTCTCCGACCCAGTACTTC. Translated, it gives CASSSSPTQYF.

The CDR3 loop reads CAWKPTPSRDTQYF. In nucleotides, the CDR3 is TGTGCCTGGAAACCGACACCCTCCCGGGATACGCAGTATTTT. The rearrangement uses TRBV30 and TRBJ2-3; D unclear. The CDR3 is 14 amino acids. The V end was cut by 4 bases, the J end by 6 bases, with 17 bases between. Germline V gene sequence: CDR1 GTSNPN, CDR2 SVGIG (reference sequence).

This clonotype appeared a few times. This sequence joins TRBV10-3 and TRBJ1-1; unclear D gene. This CDR3 comprises 14 residues. CDR1 is ENHRY and CDR2 is SYGVKD in the germline V gene. Between the trimmed V and J ends, which lost 3 bases and 4 bases, there was a span of 12 bases. CDR3 in amino acids: CAISDLGYTTEAFF. The CDR3 DNA is TGTGCCATCAGTGACTTGGGTTATACCACTGAAGCTTTCTTT.

The table lists this clonotype with a few counts. The chain has TRBV12-3 or TRBV12-4 and TRBJ2-3, with a tentative D call TRBD2 (5 bases). V lost 3 bases, J lost 4 bases, and 11 bases lay in between. The CDR3 consists of 14 residues. The CDR3 nucleotides read TGTGCCAGCAGTTTGGGCTGGACTGCAGATACGCAGTATTTT. Protein product: CASSLGWTADTQYF.

This clonotype showed up just a few times. The chain links TRBV29-1 to TRBJ1-1; TRBD1 might be the D (6 bases). The germline V gene encodes CDR1 SQVTM and CDR2 ANQGSEA. The V and J ends lost 4 bases and 5 bases respectively, with 11 bases between them. The CDR3 consists of 12 residues. CDR3: CSVGTGRTEAFF. As DNA, the CDR3 is TGCAGCGTTGGTACAGGGAGGACTGAAGCTTTCTTT.

There are many counts of this clonotype. The chain recombines TRBV29-1 with TRBJ2-5; TRBD1 is a possible D gene (6 bases). This CDR3 is built from 13 residues. CDR1 and CDR2 from the germline V gene are SQVTM and ANQGSEA. The V end lost 3 bases, the J end lost 5 bases, and 13 bases lay between the germline ends. The CDR3 protein is CSVDVQGWETQYF. The CDR3, as DNA: TGCAGCGTTGATGTTCAGGGGTGGGAGACCCAGTACTTC.

A few counts support this clonotype. This rearrangement joins TRBV11-2 to TRBJ2-2; D uncertain. With 5 bases removed from V and 4 bases from J, the gap between germline ends came to 8 bases. CDR3 length: 13 residues. The V gene's germline CDR1 is SGHAT and CDR2 FQNNGV. The CDR3 loop reads CASSPDATGELFF. CDR3 in DNA: TGTGCCAGCAGCCCCGACGCCACCGGGGAGCTGTTTTTT. The entire variable domain, with the rest obtained from reference TRBV11-2 and TRBJ2-2, is as follows: EAGVAQSPRYKIIEKRQSVAFWCNPISGHATLYWYQQILGQGPKLLIQFQNNGVVDDSQLPKDRFSAERLKGVDSTLKIQPAKLEDSAVYLCASSPDATGELFFGEGSRLTVL.

This clonotype has just a few counts. The V gene is TRBV7-9, the J gene TRBJ2-1, with TRBD1 matching 9 bases. CDR1 is SEHNR, CDR2 FQNEAQ, per germline (reference sequence). CDR3 length: 15 amino acids. Trimming removed 5 bases from V and 6 bases from J; junction bases left unmatched: 8. CDR3 residues: CASSLGQGLSNEQFF. The CDR3 nucleotides are TGTGCCAGCAGCCTCGGACAGGGGCTAAGCAATGAGCAGTTCTTC.

This clonotype was observed a few times. The chain is built from TRBV7-3 and TRBJ2-1; 15 bases fit TRBD2. This CDR3 is built from 16 residues. Germline V lookup: CDR1 SGHTA, CDR2 FQGTGA. The V gene end was trimmed by 4 bases and the J gene end by 8 bases; junction bases not matched to a gene: 6. The CDR3 bases are TGTGCCAGCAGCTCAAGGGGACTAGCGGGAGGTGATGAGCAGTTCTTC. As protein: CASSSRGLAGGDEQFF.

The chain uses TRBV29-1 and TRBJ2-1, with TRBD1 matching 10 bases. This CDR3 spans 14 amino acids. Germline V gene sequence: CDR1 SQVTM, CDR2 ANQGSEA. J gave up 3 bases and V 4 bases, and 3 bases lay outside the gene matches. The CDR3 sequence is CSVGRTGGYNEQFF. In nucleotides, the CDR3 is TGCAGCGTTGGCCGGACAGGGGGCTACAATGAGCAGTTCTTC.

This clonotype was observed a handful of times. The chain has TRBV5-1 and TRBJ2-7; D might be TRBD1 (5 bases). The CDR3 has 14 residues. Trimming took off 3 bases at V and 0 bases at J, with 10 bases between the two ends. Germline-derived CDR1 and CDR2 are SGHRS and YFSETQ. The CDR3, as DNA: TGCGCCAGCAGCTCAGACAGAGACTCCTACGAGCAGTACTTC. This sequence encodes CASSSDRDSYEQYF. Full variable domain (missing parts from reference TRBV5-1 and TRBJ2-7): KAGVTQTPRYLIKTRGQQVTLSCSPISGHRSVSWYQQTPGQGLQFLFEYFSETQRNKGNFPGRFSGRQFSNSRSEMNVSTLELGDSALYLCASSSDRDSYEQYFGPGTRLTVT.